This TCR beta chain was documented in a study of prognosis after radiotherapy for stage I lung cancer. Overall study context: The biologically effective dose of the SBRT radiotherapy was at least 100 Gy, given over 3 to 5 fractions.

This clonotype was counted many times. CDR3 length: 13 residues. V lost 4 bases, J lost 3 bases, and 9 bases lay in between. CDR1 SGHVS and CDR2 FQNEAQ come from the germline V gene. Two-round multiplex PCR, the amplification method, yielded TCR beta CDR3 from genomic DNA. Amplification during the initial PCR round employed primers specific to each TRBV and TRBJ gene. Universal primers were used in the second round of PCR. TCRdb called the multiplex PCR reads again in MiXCR, with one record for every CDR3 protein. This table has 38,000 or so distinct CDR3 sequences, approximately 25% appearing once. This clonotype was sampled from a donor aged 50 or older with non-small cell lung cancer. The sample consisted of PBMCs, taken before or after stereotactic body radiation therapy (not recorded which). The V gene is TRBV7-8, the J gene TRBJ2-5, with D perhaps matching TRBD1 (6 bases). The CDR3 spells CASSSEGEETQYF. In DNA, the CDR3 is TGTGCCAGCAGCTCCGAGGGGGAAGAGACCCAGTACTTC.